The 12 T cell receptor beta chains below all came from one sample that was sequenced in a study of blood T cell repertoires in COVID-19. The protocol was immunoSEQ multiplex PCR, while the TCRdb copy is restricted to in-frame clones and leaves out a portion. Altogether 150,000 to 200,000 clones are present, just under 80% being singletons, with the ten largest covering roughly 2.8%. The sample taken for sequencing was peripheral blood. The receptors shown here come from an elderly woman with active or convalescent COVID-19.

The chain couples TRBV2 to TRBJ1-6, with no clear D. In germline, CDR1 is SNHLY, CDR2 FYNNEI. V was trimmed by 6 bases and J by 0 bases, leaving 12 bases between them. CDR3 length: 16 residues. The CDR3 is CASSSQGSSYNSPLHF. DNA of the CDR3: TGTGCCAGCAGCTCTCAAGGGAGCTCCTATAATTCACCCCTCCACTTT.

The V call is TRBV28, the J call TRBJ1-1, with 7 positions matching TRBD1. Trimming removed 8 bases from V and 4 bases from J; junction bases left unmatched: 7. Per the germline V gene, CDR1 is MDHEN and CDR2 is SYDVKM. CDR3 length: 13 amino acids. CDR3 in amino acids: CASRLQGGTEAFF. The CDR3 DNA reads as TGTGCCAGCCGACTGCAGGGGGGCACTGAAGCTTTCTTT.

The chain has TRBV7-2 and TRBJ2-7, with D tentatively TRBD1 (5 bases). Trimming stripped 5 bases from V and 3 bases from J, with 11 bases between. The CDR3 extends over 13 amino acids. Germline V gene data show CDR1 as SGHTA and CDR2 as FQGNSA. CDR3 nucleotides: TGTGCCAGCAGCCACGACAGACTCTACGAGCAGTACTTC. Translated: CASSHDRLYEQYF.

The rearrangement links TRBV4-1 to TRBJ1-4; 9 bases fit TRBD1. Trimming removed 7 bases from V and 10 bases from J; junction bases left unmatched: 16. Germline V CDR1 and CDR2: MGHRA, YSYEKL. This CDR3 comprises 16 residues. The CDR3 bases are TGCGCCAGCAACCAGCCGGTGGGGACAGGGAGAGGAAAACTGTTTTTT. Encoded protein: CASNQPVGTGRGKLFF.

This clone was detected once. V gene TRBV6-1 combines with J gene TRBJ2-1; D might be TRBD1 (5 bases). CDR1 and CDR2 from the germline V gene are MNHNS and SASEGT. V was pared by 3 bases and J by 5 bases, with 14 bases between. The CDR3 has 15 amino acids. The CDR3 sequence: CASSEAGRPHNEQFF. DNA for the CDR3: TGTGCCAGCAGTGAGGCAGGGCGCCCACACAATGAGCAGTTCTTC.

This chain links TRBV6-2 or TRBV6-3 with TRBJ1-4; D is uncertain. Germline CDR1 and CDR2: MNHEY and SVGEGT. The V end was cut by 1 base, the J end by 8 bases, with 11 bases between. CDR3 length: 14 amino acids. CDR3 sequence: CASSYFAEGEKLFF. DNA for the CDR3: TGTGCCAGCAGTTACTTTGCCGAGGGAGAAAAACTGTTTTTT.

The chain combines TRBV11-2 with TRBJ2-2, with 7 nucleotides matching TRBD1. Per germline, CDR1 SGHAT and CDR2 FQNNGV. J lost 5 bases, V lost 4 bases, and 1 base had no gene match. The CDR3 has 13 amino acids. The CDR3 is CASSSTGTGELFF. CDR3 bases: TGTGCCAGCAGCTCGACAGGGACCGGGGAGCTGTTTTTT.

The chain carries TRBV7-9 and TRBJ1-2; 7 nucleotides line up with TRBD1. In germline, CDR1 is SEHNR, CDR2 FQNEAQ (reference sequence). Germline trimming cut 1 base from V and 6 bases from J; bases unmatched to any gene: 2. This CDR3 region has 13 residues. The CDR3 region is CASSLETGNGYTF. The CDR3 DNA reads as TGTGCCAGCAGCTTAGAGACAGGGAATGGCTACACCTTC.

This sequence joins TRBV7-6 and TRBJ2-7, with 7 bases that match TRBD1. CDR1 and CDR2 from the germline V gene are SGHVS and FNYEAQ. This CDR3 is 16 amino acids long. Losses at the gene ends were 5 bases for V and 4 bases for J; bases not matched to a gene: 14. The CDR3 sequence: CASSDDRELWSYEQYF. The CDR3 coding sequence is TGTGCCAGCAGCGATGACAGGGAACTATGGTCTTACGAGCAGTACTTC.

The genes are TRBV5-1 and TRBJ2-1; TRBD2 matches 11 bases. The CDR3 consists of 17 residues. With 2 bases clipped from V and 5 bases from J, the junction kept 9 bases outside the gene matches. Looked up from germline, CDR1 is SGHRS and CDR2 is YFSETQ. The CDR3 DNA follows: TGCGCCAGCAGCTTCCAGACTAGCGGGGTGGGGAACAATGAGCAGTTCTTC. Translated, it gives CASSFQTSGVGNNEQFF.

The V call is TRBV18, the J call TRBJ2-7; 7 bases match TRBD1. Germline values: CDR1 KGHSH, CDR2 LQKENI. With V trimmed by 0 bases and J by 5 bases, 10 bases remained unmatched. The length of the CDR3 is 16 residues. The CDR3 sequence is CASSPPVSTGIHEQYF. As DNA, the CDR3 is TGTGCCAGCTCACCACCGGTGTCGACAGGGATCCACGAGCAGTACTTC.

This chain uses TRBV7-9 with TRBJ1-2, with 8 bases aligning to TRBD1. Germline V gene data show CDR1 as SEHNR and CDR2 as FQNEAQ (reference sequence). The CDR3 runs to 14 residues. With V trimmed by 5 bases and J by 7 bases, 9 bases remained unmatched. The CDR3 bases are TGTGCCAGCAGCGGGGACAGGCGTATTTTTGGCTACACCTTC. Amino acids: CASSGDRRIFGYTF.